The 15 T cell receptor beta chains below were found in one sample sequenced in a study of blood T cell repertoires in COVID-19 (dated by TCRdb to 2019 to 2021). The library was produced with the immunoSEQ multiplex PCR assay. The immuneACCESS repertoire file appears here via TCRdb, limited to in-frame rearrangements. These files lack a portion of the clones; in checked studies, under half of the deficit traces to unresolved V genes, and the cause of the others is not known. For this sample the table gives 150,000 or so clones, of which about four fifths were detected only once. The ten largest make up approximately 11% of the sample. The source material was peripheral blood. These TCRs come from a man aged 55 to 70 with active or convalescent COVID-19.

The genes are TRBV3-1 (or the pseudogene TRBV3-2) and TRBJ1-2; 8 nucleotides line up with TRBD1. The V gene's germline CDR1 is LGHDT and CDR2 YNNKEL (reference sequence). CDR3 length: 12 amino acids. With V trimmed by 4 bases and J by 8 bases, 3 bases remained unmatched. The CDR3: CASSRRGHGYTF. The CDR3 nucleotides read TGTGCCAGCAGCCGCAGGGGGCACGGCTACACCTTC.

J is TRBJ2-2 and V is TRBV3-1 (or the pseudogene TRBV3-2), with D maybe TRBD1 (6 bases). Germline assignment: CDR1 LGHDT and CDR2 YNNKEL (reference sequence). The CDR3 has 13 residues. Deletions cut 1 base from V and 7 bases from J, with 7 bases between. The CDR3 spells CASSQGGLGELFF. The DNA of the CDR3 is TGTGCCAGCAGCCAAGGGGGGCTCGGGGAGCTGTTTTTT.

The chain couples TRBV5-1 to TRBJ2-7, with D possibly being TRBD1 (6 bases). This CDR3 spans 14 amino acids. The ends were cut back, 0 bases at V and 2 bases at J, with 9 bases in the middle. The germline gives CDR1 SGHRS, CDR2 YFSETQ. The CDR3 protein is CASSLARGTYEQYF. The CDR3 coding sequence is TGCGCCAGCAGCTTGGCCAGGGGAACCTACGAGCAGTACTTC.

The J gene is TRBJ1-3, the V gene TRBV18; D ambiguous. CDR3 size: 12 residues. The germline V gene encodes CDR1 KGHSH and CDR2 LQKENI. Trimming shortened V by 8 bases and J by 0 bases, and 5 bases separated the two germline ends. DNA of the CDR3: TGTGCCAGCGAGGGCTCTGGAAACACCATATATTTT. This encodes CASEGSGNTIYF.

This sequence joins TRBV14 and TRBJ1-2, with TRBD1 matching 7 bases. Unmatched junction bases numbered 10, after V lost 0 bases and J lost 3 bases. Germline V gene sequence: CDR1 SGHDN, CDR2 FVKESK. The CDR3 spans 17 residues. For the CDR3, the DNA is TGTGCCAGCAGCCAAGATAGAACGAGGGGGCGCGACTATGGCTACACCTTC. This codes for CASSQDRTRGRDYGYTF. Based on the CDR3 plus reference TRBV14 and TRBJ1-2, the full variable domain is EAGVTQFPSHSVIEKGQTVTLRCDPISGHDNLYWYRRVMGKEIKFLLHFVKESKQDESGMPNNRFLAERTGGTYSTLKVQPAELEDSGVYFCASSQDRTRGRDYGYTFGSGTRLTVV.

The table lists this clone with a few counts. The chain recombines TRBV11-2 with TRBJ2-7; D is ambiguous. V was pared by 4 bases and J by 0 bases, with 10 bases between. The CDR3 is 14 residues long. The germline V gene has CDR1 SGHAT and CDR2 FQNNGV. The CDR3 nucleotides read TGTGCCAGCAGCTCCCAATCTACCTCCTACGAGCAGTACTTC. Its protein is CASSSQSTSYEQYF.

This clone has just a few counts. In nucleotides, the CDR3 is TGTGCCAGCAGTAGACAGGCCAGCTCCTACGAGCAGTACTTC. This encodes CASSRQASSYEQYF. This chain uses TRBV6-5 with TRBJ2-7, with D possibly TRBD1 on 6 matching bases. Germline V CDR1 and CDR2: MNHEY, SVGAGI. The CDR3 extends over 14 amino acids. Trimming cost V 5 bases and J 0 bases, with 11 bases left between them.

The chain joins TRBV19 to TRBJ1-1, with a tentative D call TRBD1 (6 bases). CDR1 and CDR2 (germline): LNHDA, SQIVND (reference sequence). This CDR3 is built from 13 residues. The V and J ends lost 7 bases and 0 bases respectively, with 9 bases between them. This CDR3 reads CASNGQLNTEAFF. Here the CDR3 DNA reads TGTGCCAGTAACGGACAGCTGAACACTGAAGCTTTCTTT.

This clone showed up just a few times. The V call is TRBV19, the J call TRBJ1-2; TRBD1 agrees at 8 bases. Trimming cost V 8 bases and J 3 bases; bases outside gene matches: 5. Germline V gene lookup returns CDR1 LNHDA and CDR2 SQIVND (reference sequence). CDR3 size: 13 residues. The CDR3 sequence is CASLDRAHYGYTF. The DNA of the CDR3 is TGTGCCAGTCTGGACAGGGCCCACTATGGCTACACCTTC.

This clone was found a few times. This chain links TRBV7-7 with TRBJ2-3; a weak D match, TRBD2 (7 bases). This CDR3 has 14 residues. V dropped 3 bases and J dropped 5 bases, with 12 bases sitting between them. Germline values: CDR1 SSHAT, CDR2 FNYEAQ (reference sequence). The DNA of the CDR3 is TGTGCCAGCAGCTTCGGGGGGCCGGGAGATACGCAGTATTTT. Protein sequence: CASSFGGPGDTQYF.

This clone turned up a few times. The gene calls are TRBV9 and TRBJ2-1; 8 positions match TRBD2. The CDR3 consists of 17 residues. With 1 base clipped from V and 7 bases from J, the junction kept 13 bases outside the gene matches. In germline, CDR1 is SGDLS, CDR2 YYNGEE. Written as DNA, the CDR3 is TGTGCCAGCAGCGTAAGTTTCAGCGGGAGCCAAGGGAATGAGCAGTTCTTC. This codes for CASSVSFSGSQGNEQFF. Complete variable domain (other parts from reference TRBV9 and TRBJ2-1): DSGVTQTPKHLITATGQRVTLRCSPRSGDLSVYWYQQSLDQGLQFLIQYYNGEERAKGNILERFSAQQFPDLHSELNLSSLELGDSALYFCASSVSFSGSQGNEQFFGPGTRLTVL.

The rearrangement joins TRBV2 to TRBJ1-5; TRBD1 is a possible D gene (6 bases). Germline assignment: CDR1 SNHLY and CDR2 FYNNEI. Trimming stripped 3 bases from V and 0 bases from J, with 9 bases between. This CDR3 spans 15 amino acids. The CDR3 DNA reads TGTGCCAGCAGTGAGGGGACACATAGCAATCAGCCCCAGCATTTT. Translating gives CASSEGTHSNQPQHF.

J is TRBJ1-2 and V is TRBV7-2, with D possibly TRBD1 on 5 matching bases. This CDR3 contains 16 residues. V lost 7 bases to trimming and J lost 4 bases, with 22 bases between them. Germline CDR1 reads SGHTA; CDR2 reads FQGNSA. Here the CDR3 reads CASIKNRGVAAYGYTF. The CDR3 DNA sequence: TGTGCCAGCATCAAAAACCGGGGGGTGGCAGCCTATGGCTACACCTTC.

In regard to this clone: A junction boundary mismatches the germline segment, possibly from a read error. The chain links TRBV6-5 to TRBJ1-1; no clear D gene. The CDR3 sequence is 11 residues long. Germline assignment: CDR1 MNHEY and CDR2 SVGAGI. The CDR3 loop is CASSTDTETFF. Written as DNA, the CDR3 is TGTGCCAGCAGTACAGACACTGAAACTTTCTTT.

This clone came up once. J is TRBJ2-1 and V is TRBV28; 11 bases agree with TRBD1. The J segment lost 15 bases and the V segment lost 6 bases, leaving 7 bases of the junction unmatched. The CDR3 runs to 12 residues. Per the germline V gene, CDR1 is MDHEN and CDR2 is SYDVKM. CDR3: CASRAGQGARFF. In DNA form, the CDR3 reads TGTGCCAGCAGGGCCGGACAGGGGGCGCGGTTCTTC.